One and the same sample provided the 18 T cell receptor beta chains below, sequenced in a study of blood T cell repertoires in COVID-19. Assay used: immunoSEQ multiplex PCR; TCRdb lists only in-frame clones, some missing. This repertoire shows some 42,000 clones, around 91% found once; its top ten account for less than 3%. The specimen was peripheral blood. The origin of the receptors is a man between 50 and 59 years old with active COVID-19.

The rearrangement uses TRBV6-5 and TRBJ1-5; 8 bases are a match to TRBD1. Germline trimming cut 6 bases from V and 4 bases from J; bases unmatched to any gene: 8. Germline CDR1 reads MNHEY; CDR2 reads SVGAGI. The CDR3 runs to 15 residues. The CDR3 sequence is CASRGQEPGNQPQHF. Written as DNA, the CDR3 is TGTGCCAGCAGGGGACAGGAGCCGGGGAATCAGCCCCAGCATTTT.

This chain connects TRBV6-5 to TRBJ2-1; 7 bases line up with TRBD2. CDR1 is MNHEY, CDR2 SVGAGI, per germline. V trimming: 5 bases; J trimming: 1 base; junction bases outside the gene matches: 2. CDR3 length: 14 amino acids. As DNA, the CDR3 is TGTGCCAGCAGTAGGCGGGAGTCCTACAATGAGCAGTTCTTC. Translated, it gives CASSRRESYNEQFF.

This clone has more than one count but fewer than ten. This chain uses TRBV27 with TRBJ2-2; tentatively, D is TRBD2 (6 bases). This CDR3 comprises 15 residues. Germline V lookup: CDR1 MNHEY, CDR2 SMNVEV (reference sequence). Trimming took 3 bases from V and 0 from J, leaving 8 bases between them. DNA for the CDR3: TGTGCCAGCAGTTTTCGGGAGCCGAACACCGGGGAGCTGTTTTTT. It codes for CASSFREPNTGELFF.

The chain joins TRBV7-8 to TRBJ2-5; D possibly corresponds to TRBD2 (5 bases). There are 14 residues in the CDR3. CDR1 SGHVS and CDR2 FQNEAQ come from the germline V gene. Trimming shortened V by 0 bases and J by 6 bases, and 11 bases separated the two germline ends. The CDR3 DNA is TGTGCCAGCAGCTTAGCCGGGGTATCGAAGACCCAGTACTTC. This codes for CASSLAGVSKTQYF.

This chain uses TRBV14 with TRBJ2-7, with TRBD2 matching over 9 bases. Germline V gene sequence: CDR1 SGHDN, CDR2 FVKESK. The CDR3 covers 17 residues. J lost 2 bases, V lost 1 base, and 9 bases had no gene match. CDR3 sequence (DNA): TGTGCCAGCAGCCAAGGGAATCGCGGGGGGGATCCCTACGAGCAGTACTTC. Residues: CASSQGNRGGDPYEQYF.

The chain recombines TRBV19 with TRBJ2-2; tentative D call: TRBD2 (5 bases). Germline V CDR1 and CDR2: LNHDA, SQIVND (reference sequence). This CDR3 has 17 amino acids. V lost 9 bases and J 6 bases, leaving 26 bases between the germline ends. The CDR3 bases are TGTGCCAGACGATGGAGGAGGCGTACCAGGTGCGCCGGGGAGCTGTTTTTT. Protein sequence: CARRWRRRTRCAGELFF.

This chain links TRBV3-1 (or the pseudogene TRBV3-2) with TRBJ1-2, with 9 positions matching TRBD1. CDR3 length: 15 residues. Per germline, CDR1 LGHDT and CDR2 YNNKEL (reference sequence). The V and J ends lost 4 bases and 7 bases, in that order; junction bases with no gene match: 10. The CDR3 nucleotides read TGTGCCAGCAGCCTTAATTCGGGACAGGGTGCTGGCTACACCTTC. Translated, it gives CASSLNSGQGAGYTF.

The chain recombines TRBV27 with TRBJ2-5, with a possible D match to TRBD2 (6 bases). V lost 6 bases, J lost 5 bases, and 13 bases lay in between. The CDR3 contains 13 residues. Per the germline V gene, CDR1 is MNHEY and CDR2 is SMNVEV (reference sequence). The DNA for the CDR3 is TGTGCCAGCAGAAGCGGGTCCCTCGAGACCCAGTACTTC. Its protein is CASRSGSLETQYF.

DNA of the CDR3: TGTGCCAGCAGTTTAGAGGGACAGGTAAATCAGCCCCAGCATTTT. Encoded protein: CASSLEGQVNQPQHF. The chain uses TRBV28 and TRBJ1-5; 8 positions match TRBD1. Per germline, CDR1 MDHEN and CDR2 SYDVKM. The CDR3 spans 15 residues. Trimming removed 2 bases from V and 4 bases from J; junction bases left unmatched: 4.

The V call is TRBV7-2, the J call TRBJ1-6; D perhaps matches TRBD1 (6 bases). V lost 3 bases, J lost 7 bases, and 10 bases lay in between. The CDR3 loop spans 14 amino acids. The V gene's germline CDR1 is SGHTA and CDR2 FQGNSA. CDR3 in DNA: TGTGCCAGCAGCTTGGGGACACAGAATTCACCCCTCCACTTT. Translating it yields CASSLGTQNSPLHF.

V is TRBV19 and J is TRBJ2-2, with a tentative D call TRBD2 (6 bases). The CDR3 loop spans 13 amino acids. Germline values: CDR1 LNHDA, CDR2 SQIVND (reference sequence). The V end lost 7 bases, the J end lost 8 bases, and 14 bases lay between the germline ends. The CDR3 reads CASNGGSRGELFF. In nucleotides, the CDR3 is TGTGCCAGTAACGGAGGGTCCAGGGGGGAGCTGTTTTTT.

The rearrangement links TRBV19 to TRBJ2-3; D is possibly TRBD2 (6 bases). V was trimmed by 9 bases and J by 0 bases, leaving 7 bases between them. This CDR3 contains 12 residues. Germline values: CDR1 LNHDA, CDR2 SQIVND (reference sequence). As DNA, the CDR3 is TGTGCCAGCGGGGGTAGCACAGATACGCAGTATTTT. This encodes CASGGSTDTQYF.

This sequence joins TRBV15 and TRBJ1-4; D is perhaps TRBD1 (6 bases). Germline CDR1 is LNHNV and CDR2 is YYDKDF (reference sequence). V was cut by 0 bases and J by 4 bases, with 12 bases left in between. The CDR3 contains 16 residues. CDR3 residues: CATSREQQGHNEKLFF. The CDR3 DNA is TGTGCCACCAGCAGAGAGCAACAGGGCCATAATGAAAAACTGTTTTTT.

This chain joins TRBV29-1 and TRBJ2-3; the match to TRBD2 covers 8 bases. This CDR3 is built from 14 residues. Trimming removed 4 bases from V and 3 bases from J; junction bases left unmatched: 6. CDR1 and CDR2 from the germline V gene are SQVTM and ANQGSEA. The CDR3 coding sequence is TGCAGCGTTGCCTCTGGACTAGCTACAGATACGCAGTATTTT. It translates to CSVASGLATDTQYF.

The CDR3 coding sequence is TGTGCCAGCAGCCCTAGCGGGGACTACAATGAGCAGTTCTTC. Translated, it gives CASSPSGDYNEQFF. The chain has TRBV6-2 or TRBV6-3 and TRBJ2-1; 9 bases match TRBD2. The CDR3 consists of 14 residues. Looked up from germline, CDR1 is MNHEY and CDR2 is SVGEGT. With 6 bases clipped from V and 3 bases from J, the junction kept 3 bases outside the gene matches.

The chain is built from TRBV2 and TRBJ2-1; possibly TRBD2 for D (6 bases). The CDR3 is 15 residues long. Germline V gives CDR1 SNHLY, CDR2 FYNNEI. The germline V and J ends were trimmed by 6 bases and 6 bases, with 18 bases remaining between them. CDR3 region: CASSGGSGFANEQFF. As DNA, the CDR3 is TGTGCCAGCAGCGGGGGTTCCGGCTTCGCCAATGAGCAGTTCTTC.

This clone was counted only a few times. This chain links TRBV7-9 with TRBJ1-6; possible D gene TRBD1, 6 bases. The CDR3 has 15 amino acids. Trimming cost V 2 bases and J 7 bases, with 12 bases left between them. Germline V gene sequence: CDR1 SEHNR, CDR2 FQNEAQ (reference sequence). CDR3 region: CASSLWGRQNSPLHF. The CDR3 bases are TGTGCCAGCAGCTTATGGGGGCGTCAGAATTCACCCCTCCACTTT.

The J gene is TRBJ1-2, the V gene TRBV7-9; D perhaps matches TRBD1 (5 bases). CDR3 length: 14 residues. V was shortened by 5 bases and J by 6 bases, with 16 bases between the two germline ends. CDR1 and CDR2 from the germline V gene are SEHNR and FQNEAQ (reference sequence). The CDR3 DNA reads as TGTGCCAGCAGCCCCATGGGGGGATCGGATGGCTACACCTTC. This translates into CASSPMGGSDGYTF.